This T cell receptor beta chain was recovered during a study of shared clonotypes between healthy human individuals (dated by TCRdb to the early 2020s). As for the study more broadly: The cohort comprised a couple of women and three men aged 18 to 49 years. Blood TCR repertoires of five healthy adults were deeply sequenced to estimate repertoire size and the extent of clonotype sharing between individuals. Per donor, leukapheresis produced somewhere between about 0.94 and 9.5 billion PBMCs. For each donor, CD4 naive and CD4 memory were each given three plates, CD8 naive was given two plates, and CD8 memory was given one plate. Different laboratories and diverse techniques were used to prepare libraries and sequence TCR repertoires, to increase sequencing depth and limit assay-specific biases. General study outcomes and caveats: Sharing across a few donors was observed for around 4.8% of naive CD4, 3.5% of naive CD8, 2.3% of memory CD4, and 0.4% of memory CD8 clonotypes. Because the study included only a small number of donors, the genetic and exposure-history diversity represented was limited. Incomplete sequencing was indicated by rarefaction of sorted-subset datasets, despite the large sequencing depth. Pairwise subsampling led to the expectation that sequencing depth would affect the degree of clonotype sharing among donors. Clonotypes shared by all four sorted-subset donors showed higher generation probabilities than non-shared clonotypes. Estimated clonotype richness was generally larger for naive than for memory subsets. Only blood was sampled, and tissue TCR repertoires likely differ from those in blood.

The CDR3 starts with the cysteine, ends with the phenylalanine, and has 12 residues. This entry keeps only the CDR3 DNA: 36 bases, framed from base 1. CDR1 and CDR2 are read off the germline V gene (reference sequence) as SEHNR and FQNEAQ. Trimming costs V 3 bases and J 7 bases, and their ends lie 4 bases apart. Remarks on this clone: What antigen it recognizes has not been identified. There are no base qualities to consult, and no much larger clone falls within one base. The same CDR3 is also encoded by other DNA sequences in this sample.

Healthy HIV-negative adults with no recently reported acute infections or vaccinations were included as donors. Every donor was a Caucasian adult residing in Nashville, Tennessee, USA. CD4+ T cells were enriched by magnetic negative selection; naive cells were then positively selected on CD45RA, and the negative fraction formed the memory subset. Blood was obtained by leukapheresis, after which PBMCs were separated by Ficoll-Histopaque density gradient centrifugation and cryopreserved in liquid nitrogen vapor phase. Analytical flow cytometry was used to check the purity and quantity of every magnetically sorted T cell population. From each sorted fraction, genomic DNA was isolated and quantified by UV absorbance on a Nanodrop 2000c. TCR CDR3 regions were amplified from genomic DNA by multiplex PCR using the deep immunoSEQ assay. For each cell subset, the extracted genomic DNA was distributed evenly across all wells of several immunoSEQ 96-well plates, and each plate served as one replicate. For sorted subsets, 150 to 250 ng of genomic DNA, equivalent to roughly 33,000 T cell genomes, went into each replicate PCR. Purified libraries were quantified with a Qubit 3.0 fluorometer, sized on a Bioanalyzer 2100, and re-quantified with the KAPA Library Quantification kit. Every immunoSEQ 96-well plate was sequenced on a separate single-read 150-cycle Illumina NextSeq 550 flow cell. The study's processing was this. Because the immunoSEQ output included only junctional sequences and no quality scores, the filtering could not be the same as the filtering used for full-length reads. To assign V/J genes and CDR3, sequences were annotated against IMGT germline references using PyIR, a Python wrapper for IgBLAST v1.9. Any read was removed if the V/J assignment was weak (E-value above 1e-6), the CDR3 was missing, or the read contained stop codons, out-of-frame junctions, or ambiguous translated residues. V3J clonotypes were defined as sequences sharing the same inferred V gene, J gene, and CDR3 amino acid sequence. To compute the percentage overlap between repertoires, the number of shared unique clonotypes was divided by the size of the smaller repertoire. RTK rarefaction, the Chao1 estimator, and Recon v2.1 estimates of unobserved clonotypes were used to assess repertoire richness. Generation probabilities were computed with OLGA for all TCRbeta clonotypes obtained by the gDNA method from several donors. TCRdb's version of the immuneACCESS table is confined to in-frame rearrangements and falls short of the full clone set. An unresolved V gene accounts for under half of the shortfall where checked; the remainder is of unknown origin. The V and J calls and clone size were taken over from that table, and D and trimming were inferred from the DNA. In all, the sample holds approximately 2.5 million clones, and approximately 94% of those were seen once. Jointly, the top ten make up roughly 0.14% of the sample.

The sequence joins TRBV7-9 to TRBJ1-6; no D gene call is confident. The sample comprised naive CD4+ T cells sorted from blood. The cell subset or site label corresponds to: CD45RA+ positively selected. The TCR was taken from a man between 18 and 29 years old in good health. The CDR3 in this case is CASSFSNSPLHF. The base sequence is TGTGCCAGCAGCTTTAGCAATTCACCCCTCCACTTT.